The entry below gives a single TCR beta chain sequence along with its context. Data came from immunoSEQ multiplex PCR; TCRdb stores just in-frame clones and leaves some out. The table includes fewer than 350,000 clones, 86% detected once. Losses at the gene ends were 5 bases for V and 2 bases for J; bases not matched to a gene: 12. The CDR3 extends over 16 amino acids. Germline V lookup: CDR1 SQVTM, CDR2 ANQGSEA. The data were taken from a study of blood T cell repertoires in COVID-19. Study-level background: There were acute and convalescent COVID-19 samples, and they came from the United States, Italy and Spain. T cells, B-cell-depleted T cells, or PBMCs provided the cDNA or gDNA that served as material.

The sequence was obtained from a man aged 40-49 years with active or convalescent COVID-19. Sequenced: peripheral blood. The V call is TRBV29-1, the J call TRBJ1-3, with 7 bases identical to TRBD1. CDR3 sequence: CSVSTYRGLTGNTIYF. For the CDR3, the DNA is TGCAGCGTTTCTACGTACAGGGGTTTAACTGGAAACACCATATATTTT.